Sequencing of this TCR beta chain was carried out in a study of identical twins' blood T cells (dated by TCRdb to about 2013). Background on the whole study: About 52 million Illumina reads were obtained across around twelve libraries, of which six were alpha-chain libraries and six were beta-chain libraries. The study compared TCR alpha and beta chain repertoires of three pairs of monozygous twins using next-generation sequencing to assess genetic influence on repertoire formation. Findings and caveats that apply to the study as a whole: V gene usage, even among non-selected out-of-frame TCRbeta clonotypes, was reported to be markedly more similar within twin pairs than between unrelated donors. Among the most abundant TCRbeta clonotypes, more CDR3 sequences were shared by each donor with her twin than with unrelated donors. Because the twins were reared together, environmental influences could not be excluded as an explanation for twin similarity. The number of CDR3 clonotypes shared between two donors was mainly determined by the product of the cloneset sizes of the two donors, and no clear deviation from this trend was shown by twins. Independent studies were stated to be required to validate the proposed role of the TCRalpha J segment in MHC recognition during thymic selection.

The donors were six healthy women who made up three monozygous twin pairs. All three twin pairs had been reared together and were thought likely to have met the same infectious agents and vaccines. TCR cDNA libraries were prepared from RNA that was isolated from peripheral blood mononuclear cells. A distance of 8 bases separates the germline ends of V and J, which lose 3 bases and 6 bases respectively. The germline V gene specifies SQVTM as CDR1 and ANQGSEA as CDR2. Reading from cysteine to phenylalanine, the CDR3 counts 11 amino acids. Here the CDR3 DNA is all that survives: 33 bases in frame from base 1. The library was produced with 5' RACE. Sequencing was carried out with an Illumina Genome Analyzer IIx. To prepare the RNA-based TCR cDNA libraries, a previously described protocol was followed, with several modifications. To prevent cross-contamination, sample-specific barcodes were added to both ends of each TCR cDNA library during cDNA synthesis and amplification. The authors processed their data as follows. Each library contained roughly 2 to 4 million CDR3-containing reads, and somewhere between about 95,000 and nearly 500,000 clonotypes were identified for each individual. Reads carrying improper barcode index combinations were removed, after which the MiTCR software was used to build a cloneset for each library. During the assembly of CDR3 clonotypes by MiTCR, low-quality reads were filtered or rescued and PCR and sequencing errors were corrected. Artificial out-of-frame clonotypes were removed by being mapped to in-frame sequences, with one indel in the CDR3 allowed. Similarity in V and J gene usage between donors was calculated as the Jensen-Shannon divergence divided by the mean entropy. The public reads were run again by TCRdb, first through fastp at Q25 and then through MiXCR, and only productive beta chains were kept. For every CDR3 protein sequence, its rows merge into one entry that carries the most common genes and DNA. It is TCRdb's table, rather than the study itself, that gives the V and J calls and clone size. This sample holds about 370,000 distinct CDR3 sequences; over 25% were observed only once. Jointly, the top ten make up more than 5.5% of the sample.

In its sample, this clonotype was seen a few times. Its antigen remains unidentified. Qualities for individual bases were not recorded, and no much larger clone is one base off. The clonotype comes from a woman between 18 and 49 years old in good health. Rearrangement joined TRBV29-1 to TRBJ1-1; the D region possibly corresponds to TRBD1 (5 bases align). Input material: PBMCs. The CDR3 region reads CSVDNRSEAFF. The nucleotide sequence reads as follows: TGCAGCGTTGATAACAGGTCTGAAGCTTTCTTT.